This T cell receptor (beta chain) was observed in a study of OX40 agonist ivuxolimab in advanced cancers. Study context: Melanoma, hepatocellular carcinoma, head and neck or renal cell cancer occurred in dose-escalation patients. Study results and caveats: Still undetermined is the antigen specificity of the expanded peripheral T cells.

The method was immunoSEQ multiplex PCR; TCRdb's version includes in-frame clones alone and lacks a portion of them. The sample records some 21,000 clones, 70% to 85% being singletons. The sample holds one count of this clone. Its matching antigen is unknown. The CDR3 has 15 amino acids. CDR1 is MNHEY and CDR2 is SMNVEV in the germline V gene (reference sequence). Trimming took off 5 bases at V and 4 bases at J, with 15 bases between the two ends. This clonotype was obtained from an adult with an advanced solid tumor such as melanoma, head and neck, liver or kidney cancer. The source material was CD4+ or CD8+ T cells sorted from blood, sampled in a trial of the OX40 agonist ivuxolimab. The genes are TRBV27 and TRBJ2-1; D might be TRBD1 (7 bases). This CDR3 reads CASSGGTAIYNEQFF. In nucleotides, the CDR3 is TGTGCCAGCAGTGGAGGGACAGCTATATACAATGAGCAGTTCTTC.